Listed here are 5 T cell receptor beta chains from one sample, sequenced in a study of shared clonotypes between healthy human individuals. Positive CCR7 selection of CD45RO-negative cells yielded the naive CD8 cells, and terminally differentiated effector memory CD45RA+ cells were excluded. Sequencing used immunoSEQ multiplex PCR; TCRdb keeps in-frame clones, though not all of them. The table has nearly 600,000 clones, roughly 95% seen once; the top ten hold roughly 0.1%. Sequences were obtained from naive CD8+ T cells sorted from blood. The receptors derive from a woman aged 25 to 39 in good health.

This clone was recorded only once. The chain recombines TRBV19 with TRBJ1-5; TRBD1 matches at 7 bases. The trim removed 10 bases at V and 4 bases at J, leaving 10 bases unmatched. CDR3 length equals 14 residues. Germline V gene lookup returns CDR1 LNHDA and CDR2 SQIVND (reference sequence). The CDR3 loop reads CATSQDRSNQPQHF. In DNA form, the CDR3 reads TGTGCCACCTCACAGGACAGGTCGAATCAGCCCCAGCATTTT.

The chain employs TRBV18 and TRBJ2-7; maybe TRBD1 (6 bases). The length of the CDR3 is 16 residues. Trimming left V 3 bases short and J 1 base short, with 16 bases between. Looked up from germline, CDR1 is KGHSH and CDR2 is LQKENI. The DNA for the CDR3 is TGTGCCAGCTCACCGGGGACACACGATGGGTCCTACGAGCAGTACTTC. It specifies CASSPGTHDGSYEQYF. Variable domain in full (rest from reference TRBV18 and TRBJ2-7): NAGVMQNPRHLVRRRGQEARLRCSPMKGHSHVYWYRQLPEEGLKFMVYLQKENIIDESGMPKERFSAEFPKEGPSILRIQQVVRGDSAAYFCASSPGTHDGSYEQYFGPGTRLTVT.

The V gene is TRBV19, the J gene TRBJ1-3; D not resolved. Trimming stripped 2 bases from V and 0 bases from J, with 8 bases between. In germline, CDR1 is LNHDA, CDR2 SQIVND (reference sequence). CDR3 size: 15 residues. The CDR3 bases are TGTGCCAGTAGTATATACCTGAGCTCTGGAAACACCATATATTTT. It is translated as CASSIYLSSGNTIYF.

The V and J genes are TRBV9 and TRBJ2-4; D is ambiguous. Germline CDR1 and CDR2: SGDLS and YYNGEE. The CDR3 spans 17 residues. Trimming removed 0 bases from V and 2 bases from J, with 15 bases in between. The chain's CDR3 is CASSVEGSRSTKNIQYF. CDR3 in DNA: TGTGCCAGCAGCGTAGAGGGCAGCCGGAGTACCAAAAACATTCAGTACTTC.

The CDR3 nucleotides read TGTGCCAGCAGCGGCGTGAACACTGAAGCTTTCTTT. Protein product: CASSGVNTEAFF. This chain connects TRBV28 to TRBJ1-1; the D is unclear. The CDR3 extends over 12 amino acids. Per the germline V gene, CDR1 is MDHEN and CDR2 is SYDVKM. The V and J ends lost 6 bases and 0 bases respectively, with 5 bases between them.